In this sample, the clone carrying this TCR beta chain turned up once. The data are from a study of blood T cell repertoires in COVID-19. Participants came from around 25 US areas, aged about 18 to 90 years. A case of COVID-19 had been met by exposed participants within 2 weeks before study entry. Original processing notes: Reference gene primers were amplified, and this amplification served to estimate nucleated cell counts. The method was immunoSEQ multiplex PCR; TCRdb's version includes in-frame clones alone and lacks a portion of them. V and J calls and clone size are those listed in that table; D and trimming were worked out from the DNA. The top ten hold roughly 4% of the sample, which has roughly 200,000 clones, around nine tenths seen once. V gave up 2 bases and J gave up 5 bases, with 16 bases separating them. The CDR3 sequence is 15 residues long. Germline V lookup: CDR1 SGDLS, CDR2 YYNGEE.

Material for sequencing was PBMCs or T cells enriched from blood (not recorded which). The sequence was collected from a woman in her 30s who had been exposed to COVID-19. The chain joins TRBV9 to TRBJ1-2; possibly TRBD1 for D (5 bases). This chain's CDR3 is CASSVLGSGEYGYTF. For the CDR3, the DNA is TGTGCCAGCAGCGTCCTAGGATCGGGGGAGTATGGCTACACCTTC.